This is a list of T cell receptor beta chains from one sample in a study of blood T cell repertoires in COVID-19. Produced via immunoSEQ multiplex PCR; TCRdb's table is partial and in-frame only. This table has some 250,000 clones, approximately 80% appearing once. What was sequenced was peripheral blood. The source is a woman over 75 with COVID-19, enrolled during active disease. Each CDR3 is given with its conserved first and last residue. Fields, in order: D gene, V gene, CDR3 protein. The D gene is left open where the match is weak.

D gene: NA
V gene: TRBV24-1
CDR3 protein: CATSDPTTKPDTQYF

D gene: NA
V gene: TRBV15
CDR3 protein: CATSRDHSGNTIYF

D gene: NA
V gene: TRBV15
CDR3 protein: CATSRVRSNTGELFF

D gene: TRBD1
V gene: TRBV6-2/TRBV6-3
CDR3 protein: CASSYDRGLGYTF

D gene: TRBD1
V gene: TRBV27
CDR3 protein: CASSASTGVGYGYTF

D gene: NA
V gene: TRBV7-8
CDR3 protein: CASSHRRRKGEKLFF

D gene: NA
V gene: TRBV4-1
CDR3 protein: CASSQVADRRDYTF

D gene: NA
V gene: TRBV28
CDR3 protein: CASSFLGGRYTF

D gene: NA
V gene: TRBV10-3
CDR3 protein: CAISESQTSDEQFF

D gene: NA
V gene: TRBV18
CDR3 protein: CASSPPGVRTGELFF

D gene: NA
V gene: TRBV3-1/TRBV3-2
CDR3 protein: CASSRNQGDTQYF

D gene: TRBD2
V gene: TRBV6-6
CDR3 protein: CASSSGTTSHEQYF

D gene: NA
V gene: TRBV7-2
CDR3 protein: CASSWSRSSYEQYF

D gene: TRBD2
V gene: TRBV10-1
CDR3 protein: CASSWGSSGGAENEQFF

D gene: NA
V gene: TRBV7-9
CDR3 protein: CASSLISVTEETQYF

D gene: TRBD1
V gene: TRBV18
CDR3 protein: CASSETGGSSNEKLFF

D gene: TRBD1
V gene: TRBV2
CDR3 protein: CASTGQGGKYGYTF

D gene: TRBD2
V gene: TRBV4-1
CDR3 protein: CASSQEGVAGVTDTQYF

D gene: TRBD1
V gene: TRBV28
CDR3 protein: CASRTSQGVGQPQHF

D gene: NA
V gene: TRBV29-1
CDR3 protein: CSVVWGEKGAAFF

D gene: TRBD1
V gene: TRBV11-2
CDR3 protein: CASSLGQGAAFF

D gene: TRBD1
V gene: TRBV11-1
CDR3 protein: CASSLAGGQASEQFF

D gene: NA
V gene: TRBV20-1
CDR3 protein: CSARAGDTQYF

D gene: NA
V gene: TRBV7-2
CDR3 protein: CASSSSSYNEQFF

D gene: NA
V gene: TRBV18
CDR3 protein: CASSPPGDIFGYTF

D gene: TRBD1
V gene: TRBV5-5
CDR3 protein: CASSSGQGGYTF

D gene: NA
V gene: TRBV21-1
CDR3 protein: CASSPSNRATEAFF

D gene: TRBD1
V gene: TRBV7-3
CDR3 protein: CASSFTGDPNTEAFF

D gene: TRBD2
V gene: TRBV5-1
CDR3 protein: CASSSGLAGAWPHYEQYF

D gene: NA
V gene: TRBV5-4
CDR3 protein: CASSRPGGLQDTQYF

D gene: NA
V gene: TRBV27
CDR3 protein: CASSSYARGGNTEAFF

D gene: NA
V gene: TRBV5-1
CDR3 protein: CASSDPGSTEAFF

D gene: NA
V gene: TRBV30
CDR3 protein: CAWSRGLGGYTF

D gene: NA
V gene: TRBV7-2
CDR3 protein: CASRRSGAQPQHF

D gene: TRBD1
V gene: TRBV5-1
CDR3 protein: CATRQGNTGELFF

D gene: NA
V gene: TRBV5-4
CDR3 protein: CASSLRQSGREQYF

D gene: NA
V gene: TRBV5-4
CDR3 protein: CASSFPFRGQETQYF

D gene: TRBD2
V gene: TRBV10-3
CDR3 protein: CAISDRGAGGPSYEQYF

D gene: TRBD1
V gene: TRBV15
CDR3 protein: CATSRVTGGGTGELFF

D gene: TRBD1
V gene: TRBV28
CDR3 protein: CASSELAWTGNTEAFF

D gene: NA
V gene: TRBV28
CDR3 protein: CASSLGGALIYGYTF

D gene: TRBD1
V gene: TRBV5-8
CDR3 protein: CASTLGGLLAGGEAFF

D gene: NA
V gene: TRBV7-2
CDR3 protein: CASSLALATETQYF

D gene: TRBD1
V gene: TRBV3-1/TRBV3-2
CDR3 protein: CASSQADRGNGYTF

D gene: NA
V gene: TRBV3-1/TRBV3-2
CDR3 protein: CASSQGTGNQPQHF

D gene: NA
V gene: TRBV28
CDR3 protein: CASRGGTGEPQHF

D gene: TRBD2
V gene: TRBV6-6
CDR3 protein: CASSPAGFASGRYNEQFF

D gene: NA
V gene: TRBV27
CDR3 protein: CASSEGGETQYF

D gene: TRBD2
V gene: TRBV18
CDR3 protein: CASSQLAGDSGANVLTF

D gene: NA
V gene: TRBV5-6
CDR3 protein: CASNGGLSSYNEQFF

D gene: TRBD2
V gene: TRBV4-1
CDR3 protein: CASSQGLAGDPSYNEQFF

D gene: TRBD1
V gene: TRBV18
CDR3 protein: CASSSGTGSHNEQFF

D gene: TRBD2
V gene: TRBV11-3
CDR3 protein: CASSPRAGAYNEQFF

D gene: NA
V gene: TRBV6-5
CDR3 protein: CASGPRGINQPQHF

D gene: NA
V gene: TRBV19
CDR3 protein: CASRLYRDADTQYF

D gene: NA
V gene: TRBV7-2
CDR3 protein: CASSLYGGKGTQYF

D gene: NA
V gene: TRBV19
CDR3 protein: CASSTKDRSGKAFF